One and the same sample provided the 14 T cell receptor beta chains below, sequenced in a study of blood T cell repertoires in COVID-19 (dated by TCRdb to between 2020 and 2021). Receptors were amplified or captured by the immunoSEQ multiplex PCR assay. In its TCRdb copy, this immuneACCESS table keeps in-frame sequences only and misses some clones. Where compared with another copy, unresolved V genes explain less than half of these, and the others have no known cause. The sample contains about 250,000 clones, 87% of them found a single time. The ten largest clonotypes hold just under 6.5% of the sample. Sequencing was carried out using PBMCs or T cells enriched from blood (not recorded which). These receptors were obtained from a woman aged 25 to 45 with acute COVID-19.

The V call is TRBV3-1 (or the pseudogene TRBV3-2), the J call TRBJ2-3; D is possibly TRBD2 (6 bases). The CDR3 sequence is 16 residues long. The germline V gene encodes CDR1 LGHDT and CDR2 YNNKEL (reference sequence). The V end was cut by 3 bases, the J end by 2 bases, with 15 bases between. The CDR3 reads CASSQVAGGPTDTQYF. The CDR3 DNA sequence: TGTGCCAGCAGCCAGGTCGCCGGGGGACCCACAGATACGCAGTATTTT.

This chain links TRBV7-8 with TRBJ1-5; D gene uncertain. The germline gives CDR1 SGHVS, CDR2 FQNEAQ. V was clipped by 1 base and J by 0 bases, with 10 bases between them. This CDR3 contains 16 residues. The CDR3 DNA sequence: TGTGCCAGCAGCTTAGAATCAGTGTATAGCAATCAGCCCCAGCATTTT. It yields the protein CASSLESVYSNQPQHF. The entire variable domain, with the rest obtained from reference TRBV7-8 and TRBJ1-5, is as follows: GAGVSQSPRYKVAKRGQDVALRCDPISGHVSLFWYQQALGQGPEFLTYFQNEAQLDKSGLPSDRFFAERPEGSVSTLKIQRTQQEDSAVYLCASSLESVYSNQPQHFGDGTRLSIL.

The chain joins TRBV2 to TRBJ1-5; D may be TRBD1 (6 bases). This CDR3 has 16 residues. V dropped 5 bases and J dropped 2 bases, with 16 bases sitting between them. Germline V CDR1 and CDR2: SNHLY, FYNNEI. CDR3 protein: CASSSQGKAGNQPQHF. DNA for the CDR3: TGTGCCAGCAGTTCACAGGGAAAGGCGGGCAATCAGCCCCAGCATTTT.

The genes are TRBV4-3 and TRBJ2-2, with 9 bases aligning to TRBD2. CDR1 is LGHNA and CDR2 is YSLEER in the germline V gene. The length of the CDR3 is 17 residues. Losses at the gene ends were 4 bases for V and 5 bases for J; bases not matched to a gene: 11. This CDR3 reads CASSPGLAGAKTGELFF. The DNA for the CDR3 is TGCGCCAGCAGCCCTGGATTAGCGGGAGCAAAGACCGGGGAGCTGTTTTTT.

This chain links TRBV9 with TRBJ1-2; 8 bases line up with TRBD1. Germline values: CDR1 SGDLS, CDR2 YYNGEE. The CDR3 length is 16 residues. Trimming at V came to 0 bases and at J to 4 bases, leaving 8 bases not matched to a gene. CDR3 region: CASSVETRGPIYGYTF. The DNA for the CDR3 is TGTGCCAGCAGCGTAGAAACCAGGGGGCCTATCTATGGCTACACCTTC.

The chain uses TRBV5-4 and TRBJ2-1, with 15 bases lining up with TRBD2. This CDR3 has 16 amino acids. CDR1 SGHNT and CDR2 YYREEE come from the germline V gene (reference sequence). Trimming took 9 bases from V and 8 from J; bases not matched to a gene: 12. DNA for the CDR3: TGTGCCACCCCTATGGGACTAGCGGGGGGAGTGGATGAGCAGTTCTTC. Its protein product is CATPMGLAGGVDEQFF.

V is TRBV6-5 and J is TRBJ2-3; 8 nucleotides align to TRBD2. This CDR3 has 15 amino acids. Germline CDR1 and CDR2: MNHEY and SVGAGI. Unmatched junction bases numbered 2, after V lost 1 base and J lost 2 bases. The CDR3 protein is CASSYLAGYTDTQYF. Here the CDR3 DNA reads TGTGCCAGCAGTTACTTAGCGGGATACACAGATACGCAGTATTTT.

V usage is TRBV29-1 and J usage is TRBJ2-3; weak D call: TRBD1 (5 bases). Per the germline V gene, CDR1 is SQVTM and CDR2 is ANQGSEA. There are 14 residues in the CDR3. V was trimmed by 5 bases and J by 3 bases, leaving 15 bases between them. In DNA form, the CDR3 reads TGCAGCGTTTTTCAGGGTACGGTTACAGATACGCAGTATTTT. This gives the protein CSVFQGTVTDTQYF.

CDR3 nucleotide sequence: TGTGCCAGTAGTATAGGTTGGGGGCGCAAAACTGAAGCTTTCTTT. Its translation: CASSIGWGRKTEAFF. This sequence joins TRBV19 and TRBJ1-1; D may be TRBD1 (6 bases). Germline V gene data show CDR1 as LNHDA and CDR2 as SQIVND (reference sequence). The CDR3 totals 15 residues. The germline V and J ends were trimmed by 1 base and 5 bases, with 14 bases remaining between them.

The chain is built from TRBV29-1 and TRBJ2-7, with D possibly TRBD2 on 7 matching bases. Germline V lookup: CDR1 SQVTM, CDR2 ANQGSEA. The CDR3 spans 14 residues. V gave up 1 base and J gave up 1 base, with 11 bases separating them. In nucleotides, the CDR3 is TGCAGCGTTGAAGGGCGGGGGCGATCCTACGAGCAGTACTTC. It encodes CSVEGRGRSYEQYF.

In DNA, the CDR3 is TGTGCCACCAGCAGAGATCTGGCAAACACTGAAGCTTTCTTT. Its translation is CATSRDLANTEAFF. This chain connects TRBV15 to TRBJ1-1; no clear D. The CDR3 runs to 14 residues. Trimming removed 0 bases at V and 2 bases at J, with 7 bases between. Germline V gives CDR1 LNHNV, CDR2 YYDKDF (reference sequence).

The DNA for the CDR3 is TGTGCCAGCAGCTTCGGAGTTGGCTATGGCTACACCTTC. This codes for CASSFGVGYGYTF. The gene calls are TRBV7-9 and TRBJ1-2, with D unclear. V shed 3 bases and J shed 4 bases, with 9 bases lying between them. The CDR3 extends over 13 amino acids. CDR1 SEHNR and CDR2 FQNEAQ come from the germline V gene (reference sequence).

CDR3 nucleotides: TGTGCCAGCAGCGTATCTCCTCGAGAGACCCAGTACTTC. Protein: CASSVSPRETQYF. The chain combines TRBV9 with TRBJ2-5; D not resolved. Per germline, CDR1 SGDLS and CDR2 YYNGEE. The ends were cut back, 1 base at V and 4 bases at J, with 8 bases in the middle. The CDR3 covers 13 residues.

The chain links TRBV11-2 to TRBJ2-5, with TRBD2 identical over 14 bases. Trimming at V came to 5 bases and at J to 4 bases, leaving 6 bases not matched to a gene. The CDR3 contains 16 residues. CDR1 and CDR2 (germline): SGHAT, FQNNGV. The CDR3 reads CASSPQGLAGGETQYF. CDR3 nucleotides: TGTGCCAGCAGCCCCCAAGGACTAGCGGGAGGAGAGACCCAGTACTTC.